One sample yielded the 22 T cell receptor beta chains listed below, sequenced in a study of CD8+CD57+ T cells in acquired aplastic anemia. TCR beta VDJ combinations and CDR3 sequences were profiled from genomic DNA. TCRdb analysed the reads with MiXCR anew, one entry per CDR3 protein. In the table there are roughly 250,000 distinct CDR3 sequences, 70% to 85% of which are singletons. For sequencing, patients were chosen who had shown expansion of CD8+CD57+ cells by flow cytometry. The sample comprised sorted CD4+, CD8+, or CD8+CD57+ T cells (not recorded which) from PBMCs. The origin of the receptors is a human donor with aplastic anemia.

The V call is TRBV11-1, the J call TRBJ2-1, with 15 bases lining up with TRBD2. The junction had 11 bases not matched to a gene; V was cut back by 5 bases and J by 12 bases. The CDR3 has 16 residues. Germline assignment: CDR1 SGHAT and CDR2 FQDESV (reference sequence). The chain's CDR3 is CASSRGTSGGSDTQFF. The CDR3 nucleotides are TGTGCCAGCAGCCGTGGGACTAGCGGGGGGTCGGATACGCAGTTCTTC.

As to this clonotype: A junction boundary mismatches the germline segment, possibly from a read error. As DNA, the CDR3 is TGCGCCAGCACCTTAACAGGCGGCGCCGATGATGGCTACACCTTC. Its protein product is CASTLTGGADDGYTF. This chain uses TRBV7-3 with TRBJ1-2; possible D gene TRBD1, 5 bases. The germline gives CDR1 SGHTA, CDR2 FQGTGA. The CDR3 runs 15 residues.

This sequence joins TRBV2 and TRBJ1-1; no definite D call. Germline CDR1 is SNHLY and CDR2 is FYNNEI. CDR3 length equals 13 residues. V lost 6 bases, J lost 7 bases, and 15 bases lay in between. The CDR3 bases are TGTGCCAGCAGCTTAGGGCAGTTCCTTGAAGCTTTCTTT. Amino acids: CASSLGQFLEAFF.

About this clonotype itself: Mismatch with germline at one junction end may stem from a read error. The chain combines TRBV7-3 with TRBJ2-7; a weak D match, TRBD2 (6 bases). CDR1 is SGHTA, CDR2 FQGTGA, per germline. The CDR3 sequence is 14 residues long. CDR3 in DNA: TGTGCCAGCAGCTTACCGGGCGGAGGGCAAGATGAGGATTTC. This sequence encodes CASSLPGGGQDEDF. The full variable domain, in which reference TRBV7-3 and TRBJ2-7 provide the parts outside the CDR3, is GAGVSQTPSNKVTEKGKYVELRCDPISGHTALYWYRQSLGQGPEFLIYFQGTGAADDSGLPNDRFFAVRPEGSVSTLKIQRTERGDSAVYLCASSLPGGGQDEDFGPGTRLTVT.

This chain joins TRBV2 and TRBJ2-3; D may be TRBD1 or TRBD2 (6 bases each). The CDR3 extends over 16 amino acids. V lost 6 bases, J lost 3 bases, and 19 bases lay in between. CDR1 is SNHLY, CDR2 FYNNEI, per germline. The CDR3 protein is CASREDSLRGTDTQYF. Written as DNA, the CDR3 is TGTGCCAGCAGGGAGGACAGCCTTCGGGGGACAGATACGCAGTATTTT.

The gene calls are TRBV7-8 and TRBJ1-1, with unresolved D. V shed 0 bases and J shed 13 bases, with 21 bases lying between them. This CDR3 has 15 amino acids. In germline, CDR1 is SGHVS, CDR2 FQNEAQ. DNA of the CDR3: TGTGCCAGCAGCTTAGCTCGAGGAGGGAATACGCAGTATTTCTTT. It is translated as CASSLARGGNTQYFF.

With respect to this clonotype: With a much larger clone just one base away, this may be a read error. V and J are TRBV7-9 and TRBJ1-4, with D unresolved. The CDR3 consists of 15 residues. V dropped 5 bases and J dropped 5 bases, with 15 bases sitting between them. The germline CDR1 and CDR2 sequences are SEHNR and FQNEAQ (reference sequence). The CDR3 region has the DNA TGTGCCAGCAGCCTCGGCGAGGGTGGGAATGAAAAACTGTTTTTT. Protein sequence: CASSLGEGGNEKLFF.

This clonotype has only a few counts. The chain is built from TRBV7-8 and TRBJ2-7; TRBD2 might be the D (6 bases). V lost 3 bases and J lost 3, with 12 bases in between. This CDR3 contains 14 residues. The V gene's germline CDR1 is SGHVS and CDR2 FQNEAQ. The DNA of the CDR3 is TGTGCCAGCAGCTTCGCGGAGGGTAACTACGAGCAGTACTTC. The encoded protein is CASSFAEGNYEQYF.

To note about this clonotype: At one of its ends the junction is not consistent with the germline gene, which may arise from a read error. The chain is built from TRBV7-8 and TRBJ2-6, with TRBD2 matching 10 bases. Germline assignment: CDR1 SGHVS and CDR2 FQNEAQ. CDR3 length equals 17 residues. CDR3 coding DNA: TGTGCCAGCACCTTAGCGGGAGGTCCCTATACGGCGAACGTCCTGACTTTC. It translates to CASTLAGGPYTANVLTF.

V is TRBV7-9 and J is TRBJ2-1; D is perhaps TRBD2 (5 bases). V was pared by 5 bases and J by 10 bases, with 24 bases between. The CDR3 runs to 16 residues. CDR1 SEHNR and CDR2 FQNEAQ come from the germline V gene (reference sequence). In nucleotides, the CDR3 is TGTGCCAGCAGCCCACAGAGGACCTGGGGAGAGACCGAGCAGTTCTTC. Translated, it gives CASSPQRTWGETEQFF.

The CDR3 reads CASSPGTGGDTDTQYF. Written as DNA, the CDR3 is TGTGCCAGCAGCCCCGGGACAGGGGGGGACACAGATACGCAGTATTTT. The chain employs TRBV7-9 and TRBJ2-3; 11 bases are a match to TRBD1. The germline gives CDR1 SEHNR, CDR2 FQNEAQ (reference sequence). The CDR3 has 16 residues. Trimming cost V 5 bases and J 2 bases; bases outside gene matches: 6.

The chain carries TRBV29-1 and TRBJ2-7, with 7 bases matching TRBD2. Germline values: CDR1 SQVTM, CDR2 ANQGSEA. The CDR3 contains 14 residues. With 4 bases clipped from V and 0 bases from J, the junction kept 6 bases outside the gene matches. In DNA, the CDR3 is TGCAGCGTTGTGGTCCGCGGGAGCTCCTACGAGCAGTACTTC. The encoded protein is CSVVVRGSSYEQYF.

About this clonotype itself: The conserved phenylalanine or tryptophan is not found at the CDR3 terminus, so this likely reflects a read error. The DNA is left out, because the CDR3 cannot be placed on it with certainty; the CDR3 is given as TCRdb lists it. This chain connects TRBV7-8 to TRBJ2-1; the table's D call TRBD2 went unverified against the DNA. The CDR3 region is 13 residues in length, termini included. From germline, CDR1 is SGHVS and CDR2 FQNEAQ. The CDR3 loop reads CASSLAGSPETQY.

J is TRBJ2-3 and V is TRBV11-2; 7 bases line up with TRBD1. Germline trimming cut 8 bases from V and 6 bases from J; bases unmatched to any gene: 8. This CDR3 spans 13 amino acids. Looked up from germline, CDR1 is SGHAT and CDR2 is FQNNGV. The DNA of the CDR3 is TGTGCCAGCGGCGCAATGGACAGGGATACGCAGTATTTT. This translates into CASGAMDRDTQYF.

This clonotype was detected many times. This may be a read error, as it is one base from a much larger clone. The chain combines TRBV7-9 with TRBJ2-7, with TRBD2 identical over 9 bases. The germline gives CDR1 SEHNR, CDR2 FQNEAQ (reference sequence). This CDR3 is 18 amino acids long. The V gene end was trimmed by 3 bases and the J gene end by 3 bases; junction bases not matched to a gene: 15. In DNA, the CDR3 is TGTGCCAGCAGCTTTCAAAGAAGCGGGGGGAGCGATGACTACGAGCAGTACGTC. Amino acid sequence: CASSFQRSGGSDDYEQYV.

This rearrangement joins TRBV7-3 to TRBJ2-1; D is perhaps TRBD2 (7 bases). The CDR3 runs 16 residues. CDR1 SGHTA and CDR2 FQGTGA come from the germline V gene. With 4 bases removed from V and 11 bases from J, the gap between germline ends came to 24 bases. The CDR3 protein is CASSSGGTNGQTQQFF. The CDR3 nucleotides are TGTGCCAGCAGCTCGGGGGGCACAAACGGTCAGACTCAGCAGTTCTTC.

The CDR3 DNA is TGTGCCAGCAGCTTTGGACTAGCGGGAGGCAAAGAGCAGTTCTTC. This sequence encodes CASSFGLAGGKEQFF. The chain recombines TRBV7-3 with TRBJ2-1; TRBD2 matches 14 bases. This CDR3 has 15 residues. J was trimmed by 10 bases and V by 3 bases; bases with no gene match: 5. The germline CDR1 and CDR2 sequences are SGHTA and FQGTGA.

The chain joins TRBV5-5 to TRBJ1-6; D is uncertain. Looked up from germline, CDR1 is SGHKS and CDR2 is YYEKEE (reference sequence). The CDR3 runs to 14 residues. V lost 0 bases and J 5 bases, leaving 6 bases between the germline ends. The CDR3 is CASSLEADNSPLHF. The CDR3 nucleotides read TGTGCCAGCAGCTTGGAAGCGGATAATTCACCCCTCCACTTT.

To note about this clonotype: The germline gene is not matched at one end of the junction; a read error may be the cause. The chain uses TRBV7-7 and TRBJ2-3, with a weak D call TRBD2 (6 bases). CDR1 and CDR2 from the germline V gene are SSHAT and FNYEAQ (reference sequence). The CDR3 spans 14 residues. The CDR3 DNA is TGTGCCAGCAGCTTAGAGGGAGGTCGTGACGCGCAGTACTTT. It translates to CASSLEGGRDAQYF.

The rearrangement links TRBV9 to TRBJ2-3; the match to TRBD2 covers 10 bases. This CDR3 spans 16 amino acids. Unmatched junction bases numbered 11, after V lost 4 bases and J lost 6 bases. CDR1 and CDR2 (germline): SGDLS, YYNGEE. The CDR3 DNA is TGTGCCAGCAGCTTGGAACTAGCGGGGTGCAATGATACGCAGTATTTT. Protein product: CASSLELAGCNDTQYF. The full variable domain, rest sourced from reference TRBV9 and TRBJ2-3, is DSGVTQTPKHLITATGQRVTLRCSPRSGDLSVYWYQQSLDQGLQFLIQYYNGEERAKGNILERFSAQQFPDLHSELNLSSLELGDSALYFCASSLELAGCNDTQYFGPGTRLTVL.

Only one count was recorded for this clonotype. One end of the junction is discordant with germline, which a read error may explain. The V call is TRBV7-2, the J call TRBJ2-3, with a tentative D call TRBD2 (7 bases). Per the germline V gene, CDR1 is SGHTA and CDR2 is FQGNSA. The CDR3 runs 14 residues. CDR3 loop: CASSRAKGGGSTSF. As DNA, the CDR3 is TGTGCCAGCAGTCGCGCGAAGGGGGGGGGCAGTACGTCTTTT. Full variable domain (remainder filled in from reference TRBV7-2 and TRBJ2-3): GAGVSQSPSNKVTEKGKDVELRCDPISGHTALYWYRQSLGQGLEFLIYFQGNSAPDKSGLPSDRFSAERTGGSVSTLTIQRTQQEDSAVYLCASSRAKGGGSTSFGPGTRLTVL.

About this clonotype: A much larger clone is a single base away; this may be a read error. The CDR3 end shows no conserved phenylalanine or tryptophan, and so a read error is likely. Because the CDR3's place on the DNA is in doubt, the DNA is left out and the CDR3 is given as listed by TCRdb. This chain uses TRBV7-9 with TRBJ1-2. Germline loops: CDR1 SEHNR, CDR2 FQNEAQ (reference sequence). The CDR3 has 14 amino acids, counting both end residues. This chain's CDR3 is CASSFQRSGGGDEL.